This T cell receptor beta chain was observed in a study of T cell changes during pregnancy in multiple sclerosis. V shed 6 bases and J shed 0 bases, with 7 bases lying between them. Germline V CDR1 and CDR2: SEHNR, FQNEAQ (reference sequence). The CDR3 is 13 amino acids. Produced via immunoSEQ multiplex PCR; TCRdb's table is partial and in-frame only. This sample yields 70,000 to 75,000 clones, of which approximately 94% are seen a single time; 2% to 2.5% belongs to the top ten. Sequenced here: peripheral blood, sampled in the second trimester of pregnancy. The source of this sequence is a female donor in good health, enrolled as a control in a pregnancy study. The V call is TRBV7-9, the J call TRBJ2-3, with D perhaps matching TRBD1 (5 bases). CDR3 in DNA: TGTGCCAGCAGTCCAGGGAGCACAGATACGCAGTATTTT. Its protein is CASSPGSTDTQYF.